The following is a TCR beta chain sequence with its context. This clone occurred a few times. Its antigen specificity is not known. No quality values exist for individual bases; no much larger clone is one base distant. The protocol used for the library was the immunoSEQ multiplex PCR assay. The multiplex PCR relied on a mix of 60 forward primers for TCR Vbeta segments and 13 reverse primers for TCR Jbeta segments. Amplification of the CDR3 region of rearranged TCR beta genes was performed with a multiplex PCR assay on genomic DNA. The amplified TCR beta libraries were sequenced on the Illumina HiSeq System as 87-base-pair reads. The source study handled its data this way. Across the 500 to 750 repertoires, a later analysis counted some 81 million unique TCR beta chains, roughly 11 million of which were shared by at least two donors. A nearest-neighbor algorithm error-corrected the raw reads and collapsed the reads into unique sequences, merging closely related sequences to remove PCR and sequencing errors. Alignment of CDR3 sequences to IMGT reference sequences was used to assign V, D and J gene segments. Each retained sequence needed at least a six-nucleotide match to both a V gene segment and a J gene segment. Rearrangements were called productive when the CDR3 lacked stop codons and stayed in frame with V and J; all others were non-productive. CDR3 was defined according to IMGT convention as the region running from the second conserved V-encoded cysteine to the conserved J-encoded phenylalanine. Sequences without an unambiguous match to a single V gene segment were excluded from the earlier analysis of a few hundred of the donors. In an earlier analysis of almost 600 of the donors, a V segment was called functional when productive rearrangements were above 56.7%, and segregating when the standard deviation between donors exceeded 5%. To diagnose cytomegalovirus status from the catalog of TCR beta chain sequences, a statistical classification framework was built. In a later analysis, V and J genes were assigned by comparing TCR nucleotide sequences against IMGT/GENE-DB human TR gene sequences. Using the TCRdist pipeline, a later analysis assigned CDR3 sequences along with most-parsimonious VDJ recombination scenarios. In a later analysis, each TCR beta chain was defined by its CDR3 amino acid sequence together with its V-gene family, and reads without a unique V-gene family were excluded. In a later analysis, approximately 590 highly shared, low-generation-probability nucleotide sequences were removed to address suspected cross-contamination and a sequencing artifact. For each public chain, a later analysis derived a clonal expansion index from normalized ranks of inferred template counts within each repertoire. A later analysis computed generation probabilities with a VDJ recombination model fitted to out-of-frame rearrangements, and checked the results against IGoR. In a later analysis, TCR-TCR, TCR-HLA and TCR-CMV co-occurrence was scored with hypergeometric tests, and a repertoire-size bias correction was applied to TCR pairs. To estimate false discovery rates, a later analysis permuted the HLA or CMV assignments 20 times. In a later analysis, co-occurring TCRs were grouped with DBSCAN, and TCRdist sequence similarity was added when clustering was performed within HLA-allele-positive subsets. For co-occurrence clustering, repertoires with fewer than 30,000 or more than 120,000 public chains were excluded, along with a handful of repertoires with anomalous nucleotide sharing. Here the immuneACCESS table is served through TCRdb, limited to in-frame sequences with V and J called. Missing clones are a known gap in these copies; in checked studies unresolved V genes cover under half, and the rest lacks a known reason. V, J and clone size derive from that table, while D and trimming were established from the DNA sequence. The sample table records over 100,000 clones; under 70% of these occur just once. The ten largest account for 1.5% of the sample.

These data come from a study of cytomegalovirus exposure and HLA in healthy donors (dated by TCRdb to 2016 to 2017). For context, the study as a whole: An earlier analysis of several hundred of the donors reported around 280 Gb of sequence data and approximately 120 million unique TCR beta sequences obtained from 150 million to 200 million T cells. An earlier analysis of 587 of the donors applied high-throughput TCR beta sequencing to assess whether each TCR beta V gene segment acted as functional or pseudogenic. Of the approximately 370 genotyped donors, 65% to 90% were placed in the genetic ancestry cluster associated with self-reported Caucasian donors. The number of donors typed differed by locus, with roughly 620-630 for A, B, C, DRB1 and DQB1, around 500 for DQA1, about 610 for DPA1, and under 490 for DPB1. On average, roughly 250,000 unique TCR beta nucleotide sequences were sequenced per donor among fewer than 500 genotyped donors of the cohort, with around 19% of those sequences being non-productive. The study was designed to test whether signatures of past pathogen exposure could be identified by cataloging public T cell receptors. Donor age, sex, ethnicity and CMV serostatus were compiled together with the repertoire data. A later genetic analysis used genome-wide SNP genotypes for about 65% of the roughly 700 donors, treating that subset as a discovery cohort. The study combined high-throughput TCR immunosequencing, statistical association of individual TCRs with disease status, and machine learning to predict cytomegalovirus infection status. The study profiled the T cell repertoires of 666 subjects by immunosequencing and related them to cytomegalovirus serostatus. Rather than drawing on any new phenotypic data, the later analysis identified candidate immune exposures from TCR beta sequences and the way those sequences occurred across donors. HLA typing covered class I and class II loci at four-digit resolution. Along with the roughly 610-subject first cohort, a separate validation cohort of around 110 different subjects was used. An early release that covered 500 to 800 HLA-typed donors contained about 300 gigabases of sequencing data and 70 million to 100 million unique TCR sequences. A later analysis re-analyzed previously published TCR beta repertoires from 666 donors and added high-resolution HLA genotyping to study TCR occurrence patterns. Because of strong linkage in the cohort, five DR-DQ haplotypes were treated as single units for association and clustering. All discovery cohort repertoires had been generated using a single sequencing platform.

The cohort was made up of approximately 700 healthy bone marrow donors. Cohort members were all nominally healthy when sampled, although unrecorded immune exposures were likely present. The donor tested CMV seronegative, placing the donor among the 350 to 400 seronegative members of the cohort. Every donor gave a peripheral blood sample, and the peripheral blood mononuclear cells from that sample were used for TCR beta sequencing. The Qiagen DNeasy Blood Extraction Kit was used to extract genomic DNA from the blood cell samples. General findings and caveats noted by the study authors: Broadly in line with IMGT annotations, most TCR beta V segments showed up in productive rearrangements about 90% or about 30% of the time in an earlier analysis of 450 to 600 of the donors. A further reported finding was that TCR beta sequences accurately predicted the HLA-A and HLA-B alleles for most subjects in the first cohort. Roughly uniform sequencing depth across donors was assumed in presence/absence analyses, although this assumption may not hold. A cluster of highly shared sequence variants was judged likely to be a technical artifact of the sequencing pipeline. In a later analysis, HLA-associated TCR beta chains were found to be more clonally expanded and to have lower generation probabilities than equally common non-associated chains. Because HLA typing was unavailable for some donors at each locus, only the typed subset was used in association tests. Some IMGT-functional V segments, including TRBV6-2 and TRBV6-3, could not be distinguished by the 87-base-pair reads and were therefore excluded. Most TCR sequences were seen in very few donors, while some public TCRs were found in many individuals. The study gave a list of some 150 TCR beta chains associated with cytomegalovirus. The cohort was sequenced for TCR beta chains only, and without alpha or paired-chain data the features that could be detected were limited. According to a later genetic analysis, donors in an Asian-associated ancestry cluster had fewer N-insertions in productive TCRs than the roughly 670-donor mean. According to a later analysis, most CMV-associated TCR beta chains appeared to be HLA-restricted, and the HLA associations seemed to be driven largely by CMV exposure. The authors suggested that the approach could potentially be extended to other disease states and immunological phenotypes. A few of the identified cytomegalovirus-associated TCR beta chains were confirmed in vitro to be specific for cytomegalovirus antigens. A later analysis reported that several top co-occurrence clusters appeared linked to parvovirus B19, influenza, CMV and Epstein-Barr virus. Specific HLA alleles were associated with more than 15,000 TCR beta sequences at a false discovery rate of 0.05 in a later analysis. In a later analysis, TCR association rates were found to vary across HLA loci, with the most associated TCRs seen for DRB1 alleles and the fewest for HLA-C alleles. The only immune exposure information available for the cohort was CMV serostatus. Cytomegalovirus status was reported to be diagnosed by the classifier with high specificity and sensitivity in both the original and validation cohorts. Because counts were too low, about 17 rarely observed V segments, including chromosome 9 orphons, were excluded from the earlier analysis of fewer than 650 of the donors. Assigning TCR associations to individual alleles was difficult when HLA alleles, especially DR and DQ, strongly co-occurred. In a later genetic analysis, a missense DCLRE1C variant was associated with V-gene and J-gene trimming of TCR beta chains, and the association was replicated in an independent cohort. Correlated functional status among segregating V segments might reflect linkage disequilibrium, but an unknown experimental factor could not be ruled out.

V is pared back by 8 bases and J by 2 bases, with 13 bases lying between the germline termini. CDR1 and CDR2 are drawn from the germline V gene: MNHEY, SVGAGI. The CDR3 spans 13 residues, from the cysteine through the phenylalanine. Just CDR3 DNA is preserved here, 39 bases in frame from base 1. Sequencing was done on a sample of PBMCs. This receptor was taken from a man between 18 and 29 years old in good health and CMV-seronegative. The chain employs TRBV6-5 and TRBJ2-7; a tentative D call is TRBD1 (6 bases match). The bases are TGTGCCAGCCGCCCTGGGACAACCTACGAGCAGTACTTC. This is translated as CASRPGTTYEQYF.